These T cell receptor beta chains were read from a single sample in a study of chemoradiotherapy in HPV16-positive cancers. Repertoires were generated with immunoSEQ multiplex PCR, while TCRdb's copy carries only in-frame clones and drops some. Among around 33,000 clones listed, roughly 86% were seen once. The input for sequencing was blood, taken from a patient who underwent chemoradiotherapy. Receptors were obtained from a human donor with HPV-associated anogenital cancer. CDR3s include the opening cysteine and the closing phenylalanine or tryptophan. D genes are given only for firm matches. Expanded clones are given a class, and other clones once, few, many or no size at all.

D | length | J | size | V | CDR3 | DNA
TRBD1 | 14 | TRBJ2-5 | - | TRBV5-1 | CASSLRDSQETQYF | TGCGCCAGCAGCTTGCGGGACAGCCAAGAGACCCAGTACTTC
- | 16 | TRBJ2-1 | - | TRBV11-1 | CASSHTPGSSYNEQFF | TGTGCCAGCAGCCATACTCCGGGTAGCTCCTACAATGAGCAGTTCTTC
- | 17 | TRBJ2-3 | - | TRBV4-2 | CASSREQGTGSTDTQYF | TGTGCCAGCAGCCGAGAACAGGGAACAGGTAGCACAGATACGCAGTATTTT
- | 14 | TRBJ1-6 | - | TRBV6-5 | CASSFVGYNSPLHF | TGTGCCAGCAGTTTCGTCGGTTATAATTCACCCCTCCACTTT
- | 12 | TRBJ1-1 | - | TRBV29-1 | CSVQVTNTEAFF | TGCAGCGTTCAGGTTACGAACACTGAAGCTTTCTTT
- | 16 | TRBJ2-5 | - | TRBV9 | CASSVATMGPSGTQYF | TGTGCCAGCAGCGTAGCTACTATGGGGCCCTCAGGGACCCAGTACTTC
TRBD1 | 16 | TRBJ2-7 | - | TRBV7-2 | CASSLYPAGRGYEQYF | TGTGCCAGCAGCCTATACCCGGCGGGCAGGGGGTACGAGCAGTACTTC
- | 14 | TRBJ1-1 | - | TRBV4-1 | CASSQGGLNTEAFF | TGCGCCAGCAGCCAAGGGGGTTTGAACACTGAAGCTTTCTTT
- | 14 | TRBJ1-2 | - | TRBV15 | CATSRVDNNYGYTF | TGTGCCACCAGCAGAGTTGACAACAACTATGGCTACACCTTC
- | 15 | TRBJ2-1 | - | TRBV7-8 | CASSLASAGVNEQFF | TGTGCCAGCAGCTTAGCGTCGGCAGGGGTCAATGAGCAGTTCTTC
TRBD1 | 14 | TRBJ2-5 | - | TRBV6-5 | CASTRQGLEETQYF | TGTGCCAGCACCCGACAGGGATTGGAAGAGACCCAGTACTTC
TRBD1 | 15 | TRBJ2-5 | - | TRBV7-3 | CASSETGGREETQYF | TGTGCCAGCAGCGAGACAGGGGGGAGAGAGGAGACCCAGTACTTC
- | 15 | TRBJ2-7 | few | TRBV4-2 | CASSLGVTASYEQYF | TGTGCCAGCAGCCTCGGGGTGACAGCGTCCTACGAGCAGTACTTC
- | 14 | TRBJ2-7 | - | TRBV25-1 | CASRDPADTYEQYF | TGTGCCAGTCGGGACCCCGCTGATACCTACGAGCAGTACTTC
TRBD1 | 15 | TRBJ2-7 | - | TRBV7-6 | CASSLSDRGGYEQYF | TGTGCCAGCAGCTTATCCGACAGGGGCGGCTACGAGCAGTACTTC
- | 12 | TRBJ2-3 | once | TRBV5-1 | CASSSSTDTQYF | TGCGCCAGCAGCTCTAGCACAGATACGCAGTATTTT
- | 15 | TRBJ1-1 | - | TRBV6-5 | CASSYLQGGVVVAFF | TGTGCCAGCAGTTACTTACAGGGAGGAGTGGTTGTAGCTTTCTTT
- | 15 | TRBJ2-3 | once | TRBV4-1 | CATSEGRDITDTQYF | TGCGCCACCTCCGAGGGGCGGGATATCACAGATACGCAGTATTTT
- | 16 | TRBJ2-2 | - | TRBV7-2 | CASSSLSTSDTGELFF | TGTGCCAGCAGCTCCCTCTCTACTAGTGACACCGGGGAGCTGTTTTTT
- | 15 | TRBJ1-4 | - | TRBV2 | CASSDNYRPNEKLFF | TGTGCCAGCAGTGATAATTACAGACCTAATGAAAAACTGTTTTTT
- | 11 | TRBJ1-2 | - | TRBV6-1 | CASFQNYGYTF | TGTGCCAGCTTCCAGAACTATGGCTACACCTTC
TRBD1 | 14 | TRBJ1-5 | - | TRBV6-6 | CASSGQGGNQPQHF | TGTGCCAGCAGTGGACAGGGGGGCAATCAGCCCCAGCATTTT
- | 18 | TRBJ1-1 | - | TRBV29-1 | CSVEDREGMYFENTEAFF | TGCAGCGTTGAAGATCGTGAGGGTATGTATTTCGAGAACACTGAAGCTTTCTTT
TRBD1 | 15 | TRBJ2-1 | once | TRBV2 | CASSDFWTGDNEQFF | TGTGCCAGCAGTGATTTCTGGACAGGGGACAATGAGCAGTTCTTC
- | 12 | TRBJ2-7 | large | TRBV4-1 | CASSLSRDEQYF | TGCGCCAGCAGCCTAAGCAGGGACGAGCAGTACTTC
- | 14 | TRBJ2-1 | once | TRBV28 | CATRGVNSYNEQFF | TGTGCCACCAGGGGGGTCAACTCCTACAATGAGCAGTTCTTC
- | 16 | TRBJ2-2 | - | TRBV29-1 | CSVPLFRGADTGELFF | TGCAGCGTTCCACTATTTCGGGGGGCGGACACCGGGGAGCTGTTTTTT
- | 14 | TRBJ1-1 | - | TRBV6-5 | CASSSGARNTEAFF | TGTGCCAGCAGTTCCGGGGCTAGGAACACTGAAGCTTTCTTT
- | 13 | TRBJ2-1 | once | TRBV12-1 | CASSSDRVAEQFF | TGTGCCAGCAGCTCCGACAGGGTGGCTGAGCAGTTCTTC
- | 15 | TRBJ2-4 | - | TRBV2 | CASSDAALAKNIQYF | TGTGCCAGCAGTGACGCAGCGCTAGCCAAAAACATTCAGTACTTC
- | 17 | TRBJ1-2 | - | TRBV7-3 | CASSLSLGTGLIDGYTF | TGTGCCAGCAGCTTAAGCCTCGGGACGGGACTGATTGATGGCTACACCTTC
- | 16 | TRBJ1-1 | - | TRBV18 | CASSPFPGGTNTEAFF | TGTGCCAGCTCACCATTTCCCGGGGGAACGAACACTGAAGCTTTCTTT
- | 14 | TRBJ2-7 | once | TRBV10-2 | CASGKDSRPGEQYF | TGCGCCAGCGGCAAGGACAGCCGACCGGGCGAGCAGTACTTC
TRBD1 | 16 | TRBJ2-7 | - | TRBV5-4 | CASSIVPGQGEYEQYF | TGTGCCAGCAGCATCGTCCCGGGACAGGGGGAATACGAGCAGTACTTC
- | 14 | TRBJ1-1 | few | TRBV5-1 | CASSLGQGPNEAFF | TGCGCCAGCAGCTTGGGGCAGGGGCCGAATGAAGCTTTCTTT
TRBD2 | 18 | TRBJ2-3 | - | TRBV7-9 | CASSFIAGASGSTDTQYF | TGTGCCAGCAGCTTTATAGCGGGGGCTTCGGGTAGCACAGATACGCAGTATTTT
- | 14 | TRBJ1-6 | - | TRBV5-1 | CASSFDSYNSPLHF | TGCGCCAGCAGTTTCGACAGCTATAATTCACCCCTCCACTTT
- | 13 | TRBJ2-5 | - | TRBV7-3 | CASSLSKGETQYF | TGTGCCAGCAGCTTATCCAAAGGGGAGACCCAGTACTTC
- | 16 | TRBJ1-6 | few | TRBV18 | CASSRTTGTTRSPLHF | TGTGCCAGCTCACGAACCACCGGGACAACACGTTCACCCCTCCACTTT
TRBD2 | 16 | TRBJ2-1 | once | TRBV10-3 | CAGRTSGGAVYNEQFF | TGTGCCGGACGGACTAGCGGGGGGGCCGTTTACAATGAGCAGTTCTTC
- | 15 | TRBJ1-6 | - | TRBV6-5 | CASSYSWQGSSPLHF | TGTGCCAGCAGTTACTCGTGGCAGGGGAGTTCACCCCTCCACTTT
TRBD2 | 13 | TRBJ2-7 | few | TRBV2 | CAGGLAVTYEQYF | TGTGCCGGGGGACTAGCCGTCACCTACGAGCAGTACTTC
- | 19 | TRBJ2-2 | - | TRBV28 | CASSGLAVRRAPNTGELFF | TGTGCCAGCAGTGGGCTCGCCGTCCGAAGGGCACCGAACACCGGGGAGCTGTTTTTT
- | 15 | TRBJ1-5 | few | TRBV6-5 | CASSYSSGVDQPQHF | TGTGCCAGCAGTTACTCTTCCGGGGTTGATCAGCCCCAGCATTTT
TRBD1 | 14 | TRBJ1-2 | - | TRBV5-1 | CASSSGQVETGYTF | TGCGCCAGCAGCTCGGGACAGGTGGAGACCGGCTACACCTTC
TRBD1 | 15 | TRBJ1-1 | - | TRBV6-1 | CASSERGQGLTEAFF | TGTGCCAGCAGTGAAAGGGGACAGGGGCTCACTGAAGCTTTCTTT
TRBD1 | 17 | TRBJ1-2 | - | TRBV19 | CASSISGTGPLQYGYTF | TGTGCCAGTAGTATCTCCGGGACAGGCCCGCTTCAGTATGGCTACACCTTC
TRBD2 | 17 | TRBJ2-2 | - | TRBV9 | CASSPHGLAGGTGELFF | TGTGCCAGCAGCCCTCACGGACTAGCGGGAGGTACCGGGGAGCTGTTTTTT
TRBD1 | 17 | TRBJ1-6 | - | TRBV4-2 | CASSQEYGTGYNSPLHF | TGTGCCAGCAGCCAAGAGTACGGGACAGGGTATAATTCACCCCTCCACTTT
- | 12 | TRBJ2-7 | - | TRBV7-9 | CASSAVSYEQYF | TGTGCCAGCAGCGCGGTCTCCTACGAGCAGTACTTC
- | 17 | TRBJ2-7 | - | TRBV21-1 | CASSKEAGPSSYYEQYF | TGTGCCAGCAGCAAAGAGGCAGGGCCATCGAGTTACTACGAGCAGTACTTC
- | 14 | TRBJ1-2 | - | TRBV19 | CASSMSRGEYGYTF | TGTGCCAGTAGTATGTCCAGAGGGGAATATGGCTACACCTTC
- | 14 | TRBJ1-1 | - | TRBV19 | CASSGGRGNTEAFF | TGTGCCAGTAGTGGCGGCCGAGGGAACACTGAAGCTTTCTTT
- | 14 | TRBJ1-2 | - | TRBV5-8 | CASSLILRNYGYTF | TGTGCCAGCAGCTTGATTCTGAGAAACTATGGCTACACCTTC
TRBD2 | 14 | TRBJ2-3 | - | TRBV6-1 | CASSELAGPDTQYF | TGTGCCAGCAGTGAACTAGCGGGGCCAGATACGCAGTATTTT
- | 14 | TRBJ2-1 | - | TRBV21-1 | CASSKEGFGNEQFF | TGTGCCAGCAGCAAAGAAGGGTTCGGAAATGAGCAGTTCTTC
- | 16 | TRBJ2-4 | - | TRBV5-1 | CASSLGTDGAKNIQYF | TGCGCCAGCAGCTTGGGGACCGACGGAGCCAAAAACATTCAGTACTTC
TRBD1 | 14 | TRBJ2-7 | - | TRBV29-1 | CSATVGQGTYEQYF | TGCAGCGCCACAGTGGGACAGGGAACCTACGAGCAGTACTTC